The clone carrying this T cell receptor beta chain came up many times. Its antigen is not known. These data belong to a study of spatial heterogeneity in lung cancer. Overall study findings and caveats: Tumor mutation count correlated with how many alpha and beta TCRs expanded intratumorally.

The V and J ends lost 5 bases and 9 bases, in that order; junction bases with no gene match: 10. Per germline, CDR1 MNHEY and CDR2 SMNVEV (reference sequence). This CDR3 comprises 14 residues. TCRdb reprocessed the 5' RACE reads via MiXCR and lists one record per CDR3 protein. Among about 13,000 distinct CDR3 sequences, approximately 7% were seen once, and the ten largest hold roughly 3%. Noted time point: sample taken at primary tumor resection. The receptor comes from a female donor with early-stage non-small cell lung cancer. The specimen was lung tumor tissue, collected at surgery. V and J are TRBV27 and TRBJ1-5; 7 bases are a match to TRBD1. CDR3 nucleotide sequence: TGTGCCAGCAGTCCGGGACAGACCCTTGGGCCCCAGCATTTT. It yields the protein CASSPGQTLGPQHF.